This TCR beta chain was recorded in a study of blood T cell repertoires in COVID-19. The germline V gene has CDR1 MNHEY and CDR2 SVGAGI. V shed 2 bases and J 1 base; nucleotides not matched to a gene: 1. The CDR3 contains 14 residues. The protocol was immunoSEQ multiplex PCR, while the TCRdb copy is restricted to in-frame clones and leaves out a portion. In the table there are around 200,000 clones, about 90% of which are singletons. Material for sequencing was peripheral blood. J is TRBJ1-1 and V is TRBV6-5; 7 nucleotides match TRBD1. The source of this sequence is a man between 65 and 85 years old with active or convalescent COVID-19. The CDR3 reads CASSYGTANTEAFF. CDR3 nucleotide sequence: TGTGCCAGCAGTTACGGGACAGCGAACACTGAAGCTTTCTTT.